This T cell receptor (beta chain) was recorded in a study of OX40 agonist ivuxolimab in advanced cancers. Study information: The dose-escalation cohort was approximately 81% male, with a mean age of about 58 years, ranging roughly 20 to 90. Study-level findings and limits: Mean expanded clone counts were higher in CD8+ than CD4+ T cells.

Some clones are missing from TCRdb's copy, which holds only in-frame ones; the method was immunoSEQ multiplex PCR. The sample has approximately 17,000 clones; 70% to 90% are singletons. Concerning this clone: Antigen specificity is unknown.

Patients were ineligible given autoimmune disease history or systemic immunosuppression. The source material was CD4+ or CD8+ T cells sorted from blood, sampled in a trial of the OX40 agonist ivuxolimab. This receptor was identified in an adult with an advanced solid tumor such as melanoma, head and neck, liver or kidney cancer.

The CDR3, as DNA: TGTGCCAGCAGCGGAACAGGTATCTACGCGTTCGCGAACACCGGGGAGCTGTTTTTT. Its translation: CASSGTGIYAFANTGELFF. V usage is TRBV7-9 and J usage is TRBJ2-2, with a possible D match to TRBD1 (5 bases). The CDR3 loop spans 19 amino acids. Trimming cost V 5 bases and J 0 bases, with 22 bases left between them. Germline CDR1 and CDR2: SEHNR and FQNEAQ (reference sequence). The complete variable domain, with remaining parts taken from reference TRBV7-9 and TRBJ2-2, reads DTGVSQNPRHKITKRGQNVTFRCDPISEHNRLYWYRQTLGQGPEFLTYFQNEAQLEKSRLLSDRFSAERPKGSFSTLEIQRTEQGDSAMYLCASSGTGIYAFANTGELFFGEGSRLTVL.